The rows below give T cell receptor beta chains drawn from one sample of a study of T-cell reconstitution after alpha-beta-depleted transplantation in children. TCRdb re-called the PCR reads through MiXCR, storing one row per CDR3 protein. The sample lists some 220,000 distinct CDR3 sequences, about a tenth occurring once. Material: PBMCs, obtained before TCRalphabeta/CD19-depleted stem cell transplant. These receptors were taken from a child under two years old with acute myeloid leukemia, due to receive a stem cell transplant. CDR3s include the opening cysteine and the closing phenylalanine or tryptophan. The D gene is left open where the match is weak. Clone sizes are given selectively: once, few, many, or a class where the clone is expanded.

many	TRBV19	TRBJ1-2	NA	CAGSGGYGYTF	TGTGCCGGCTCCGGGGGCTATGGCTACACCTTC
many	TRBV12-3/TRBV12-4	TRBJ2-3	TRBD2	CASSPGRGTPEDTQYF	TGTGCCAGCAGTCCCGGGAGGGGAACCCCAGAAGATACGCAGTATTTT
many	TRBV28	TRBJ2-7	TRBD1	CASSLSYDRDDYEQYF	TGTGCCAGCAGTTTATCCTATGACAGGGATGACTACGAGCAGTACTTC
many	TRBV11-2	TRBJ2-3	NA	CASSLSMPLSSTDTQYF	TGTGCCAGCAGCTTAAGTATGCCGCTCTCTAGCACAGATACGCAGTATTTT
many	TRBV5-1	TRBJ2-5	TRBD2	CASSLGASGTVETQYF	TGCGCCAGCAGCTTGGGCGCTAGCGGGACGGTAGAGACCCAGTACTTC
many	TRBV20-1	TRBJ1-4	TRBD1	CSASDGTGGGKLFF	TGCAGTGCTAGCGACGGGACAGGGGGCGGAAAACTGTTTTTT
many	TRBV28	TRBJ1-1	NA	CASSPSLGRAGTEAFF	TGTGCCAGCAGTCCGAGCCTCGGACGAGCGGGGACTGAAGCTTTCTTT
many	TRBV27	TRBJ2-3	NA	CASSISGRNTDTQYF	TGTGCCAGCAGTATTAGCGGAAGAAACACAGATACGCAGTATTTT
many	TRBV20-1	TRBJ2-1	NA	CSASLVGGLINEQFF	TGCAGTGCCTCCCTAGTGGGAGGCCTCATCAATGAGCAGTTCTTC
many	TRBV20-1	TRBJ2-4	TRBD2	CSANSGSSKNIQYF	TGCAGTGCAAATAGCGGGAGTTCCAAAAACATTCAGTACTTC
many	TRBV7-3	TRBJ2-3	NA	CASSLAGSVANTQYF	TGTGCCAGCAGCTTAGCTGGCTCGGTGGCAAATACGCAGTATTTT
many	TRBV7-8	TRBJ1-1	NA	CASSFLQGHGDTEAFF	TGTGCCAGCAGCTTTCTGCAGGGCCACGGGGACACTGAAGCTTTCTTT
many	TRBV14	TRBJ2-5	NA	CASSQAPQETQYF	TGTGCCAGCAGCCAAGCCCCCCAAGAGACCCAGTACTTC
many	TRBV12-3/TRBV12-4	TRBJ2-2	NA	CASSLSIGSTGELFF	TGTGCCAGCAGTTTAAGTATCGGATCGACCGGGGAGCTGTTTTTT
many	TRBV11-3	TRBJ2-7	TRBD1	CASSSAPGQGFRLKQYF	TGTGCCAGCAGCTCCGCGCCGGGACAGGGGTTCCGCTTAAAGCAGTACTTC
many	TRBV19	TRBJ1-2	NA	CASRDTAYGYTF	TGTGCCAGTAGGGACACTGCCTATGGCTACACCTTC
NA	TRBV12-3/TRBV12-4	TRBJ1-2	NA	CASSLLGQSDGYTF	TGTGCCAGCAGTTTACTCGGACAGAGTGATGGCTACACCTTC
many	TRBV20-1	TRBJ2-1	NA	CSAAPGTPYNEQFF	TGCAGTGCCGCGCCCGGGACTCCCTACAATGAGCAGTTCTTC
many	TRBV15	TRBJ1-2	NA	CATSRDRGGPNYGYTF	TGTGCCACCAGCAGAGATAGGGGCGGACCTAACTATGGCTACACCTTC
many	TRBV29-1	TRBJ2-1	NA	CSVSGNGYNEQFF	TGCAGCGTTTCCGGGAATGGATACAATGAGCAGTTCTTC
many	TRBV3-1	TRBJ1-1	NA	CASSQEAGSTEAFF	TGTGCCAGCAGCCAAGAAGCAGGGTCCACTGAAGCTTTCTTT
many	TRBV5-1	TRBJ1-2	NA	CASSPGHSNYGYTF	TGCGCCAGCAGCCCGGGACATAGTAACTATGGCTACACCTTC
many	TRBV5-6	TRBJ2-7	TRBD1	CASSTGTGEGYEQYF	TGTGCCAGCAGCACGGGGACAGGGGAAGGGTACGAGCAGTACTTC
many	TRBV29-1	TRBJ2-7	TRBD1	CSVGDRGQFSEQYF	TGCAGCGTTGGCGACAGGGGGCAGTTCAGCGAGCAGTACTTC
many	TRBV30	TRBJ2-2	NA	CAWSVGQGFTGELFF	TGTGCCTGGAGTGTAGGCCAGGGTTTCACCGGGGAGCTGTTTTTT
few	TRBV20-1	TRBJ2-7	NA	CSALGGGYEQYF	TGCAGTGCTCTAGGGGGGGGCTACGAGCAGTACTTC
many	TRBV5-1	TRBJ2-1	TRBD2	CASSLAGGHYNEQFF	TGCGCCAGCAGCTTAGCGGGAGGCCACTACAATGAGCAGTTCTTC
NA	TRBV7-7	TRBJ2-5	TRBD1	CASSSTGGETQYF	TGTGCCAGCAGCTCGACAGGGGGAGAGACCCAGTACTTC
NA	TRBV4-3	TRBJ2-1	TRBD2	CASRPSGRGYNEQFF	TGCGCCAGCAGACCTAGCGGGAGGGGCTACAATGAGCAGTTCTTC
many	TRBV7-9	TRBJ1-4	TRBD1	CASSLRQGREKLFF	TGTGCCAGCAGCCTTCGACAGGGCCGGGAAAAACTGTTTTTT
many	TRBV20-1	TRBJ1-5	TRBD1	CSAGQGNQPQHF	TGCAGTGCTGGACAGGGCAATCAGCCCCAGCATTTT
NA	TRBV20-1	TRBJ2-1	TRBD2	CCARDPLRGGGNEQFF	TGCTGCGCTAGAGATCCCCTTCGGGGGGGAGGGAATGAGCAGTTCTTC
many	TRBV25-1	TRBJ2-2	TRBD1	CASSGPQGEGAGIAGELFF	TGTGCCAGCAGTGGGCCCCAGGGTGAGGGGGCTGGAATTGCCGGGGAGCTGTTTTTT
NA	TRBV10-3	TRBJ2-1	TRBD2	CAISLTLAGGYNEQFF	TGTGCCATCAGCCTGACCCTAGCGGGAGGTTACAATGAGCAGTTCTTC
NA	TRBV12-3/TRBV12-4	TRBJ1-5	TRBD1	CASSLDREVQPQHF	TGTGCCAGCAGTTTGGACAGGGAGGTTCAGCCCCAGCATTTT
many	TRBV11-1	TRBJ2-1	TRBD2	CASSPRTAGTRGNEQFF	TGTGCCAGCAGCCCACGGACGGCCGGGACTAGGGGCAATGAGCAGTTCTTC
NA	TRBV5-8	TRBJ2-7	NA	CACSPPPRLEQYF	TGTGCCTGCAGCCCCCCTCCGAGATTGGAGCAGTACTTC
many	TRBV6-5	TRBJ2-3	TRBD2	CASSYSISGRAYTDTQYF	TGTGCCAGCAGTTACTCGATAAGCGGGAGGGCCTACACAGATACGCAGTATTTT
many	TRBV28	TRBJ1-2	NA	CASRDLPQAQANYGYTF	TGTGCCAGCAGGGACCTCCCGCAGGCTCAAGCTAACTATGGCTACACCTTC
few	TRBV6-1	TRBJ2-2	TRBD2	CATSLAGVIGELFF	TGTGCCACCTCCCTAGCGGGAGTGATCGGGGAGCTGTTTTTT
many	TRBV5-6	TRBJ2-6	NA	CASSLEGRGGANVLTF	TGTGCCAGCAGCTTGGAAGGAAGGGGTGGGGCCAACGTCCTGACTTTC
many	TRBV5-1	TRBJ2-1	NA	CASSRLGESSYNEQFF	TGCGCCAGCAGCCGCTTGGGAGAGAGCTCCTACAATGAGCAGTTCTTC
many	TRBV5-1	TRBJ1-2	NA	CASSLADSGYTF	TGCGCCAGCAGCTTGGCCGACAGTGGCTACACCTTC
many	TRBV7-2	TRBJ1-3	TRBD1	CASSLRTGGNTIYF	TGTGCCAGCAGCCTCAGGACAGGTGGGAACACCATATATTTT
many	TRBV5-1	TRBJ2-1	TRBD2	CASSLWTSAHNEQFF	TGCGCCAGCAGCTTGTGGACTAGCGCCCACAATGAGCAGTTCTTC
many	TRBV12-3/TRBV12-4	TRBJ2-5	TRBD2	CASTQGGETQYF	TGTGCCAGCACTCAGGGAGGGGAGACCCAGTACTTC
many	TRBV20-1	TRBJ1-2	NA	CSARQGSSYGYTF	TGCAGTGCTAGACAGGGTAGTAGCTATGGCTACACCTTC
many	TRBV20-1	TRBJ1-2	NA	CSADGGYGYTF	TGCAGTGCCGACGGGGGATATGGCTACACCTTC
many	TRBV12-3/TRBV12-4	TRBJ1-1	NA	CASMRQQNTEAFF	TGTGCCAGCATGAGACAGCAGAACACTGAAGCTTTCTTT
many	TRBV20-1	TRBJ1-1	NA	CSARGPELNTEAFF	TGCAGTGCTAGAGGGCCTGAATTGAACACTGAAGCTTTCTTT
NA	TRBV7-2	TRBJ1-2	NA	CASSPGAGAPYGYTF	TGTGCCAGCAGCCCAGGGGCGGGGGCTCCCTATGGCTACACCTTC
many	TRBV5-6	TRBJ2-1	NA	CASLEGLGNNEQFF	TGTGCCAGCTTAGAGGGACTTGGTAACAATGAGCAGTTCTTC
many	TRBV20-1	TRBJ2-1	NA	CSALRGYNEQFF	TGCAGTGCTCTGAGGGGCTACAATGAGCAGTTCTTC
NA	TRBV7-9	TRBJ2-3	TRBD2	CASSMGTGLAATDTQYF	TGTGCCAGCAGCATGGGGACGGGACTAGCGGCCACAGATACGCAGTATTTT
many	TRBV10-2	TRBJ2-3	NA	CASSESGRTSTDTQYF	TGCGCCAGCAGTGAGTCGGGCAGGACTAGCACAGATACGCAGTATTTT
many	TRBV3-1	TRBJ2-7	NA	CASSQGPDPSSYEQYF	TGTGCCAGCAGCCAAGGACCCGACCCCAGCTCCTACGAGCAGTACTTC
many	TRBV5-1	TRBJ2-7	NA	CASNLYGLAYEQYF	TGCGCCAGCAACTTATATGGCCTCGCCTACGAGCAGTACTTC
many	TRBV28	TRBJ1-2	NA	CASSLKGVRGDGYTF	TGTGCCAGCAGTTTAAAAGGGGTCAGGGGTGATGGCTACACCTTC